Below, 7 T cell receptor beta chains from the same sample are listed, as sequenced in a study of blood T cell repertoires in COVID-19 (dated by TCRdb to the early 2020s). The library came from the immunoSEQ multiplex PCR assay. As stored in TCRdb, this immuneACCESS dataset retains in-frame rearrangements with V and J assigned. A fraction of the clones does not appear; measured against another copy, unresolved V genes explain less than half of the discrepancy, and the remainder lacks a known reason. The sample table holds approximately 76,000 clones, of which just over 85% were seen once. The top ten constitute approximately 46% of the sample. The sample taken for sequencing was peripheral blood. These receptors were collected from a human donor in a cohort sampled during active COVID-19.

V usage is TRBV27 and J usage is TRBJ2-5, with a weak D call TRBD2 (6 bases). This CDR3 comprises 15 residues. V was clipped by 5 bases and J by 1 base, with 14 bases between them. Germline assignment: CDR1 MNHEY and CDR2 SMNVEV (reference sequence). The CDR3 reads CASSPSWDSQETQYF. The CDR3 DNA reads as TGTGCCAGCAGTCCCAGTTGGGACTCCCAAGAGACCCAGTACTTC.

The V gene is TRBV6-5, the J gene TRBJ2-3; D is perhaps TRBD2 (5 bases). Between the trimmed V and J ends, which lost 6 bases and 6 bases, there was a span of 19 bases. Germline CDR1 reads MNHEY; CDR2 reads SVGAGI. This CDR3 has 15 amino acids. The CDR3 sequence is CASRNTRESQDTQYF. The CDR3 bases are TGTGCCAGCAGAAATACTAGGGAGTCCCAGGATACGCAGTATTTT.

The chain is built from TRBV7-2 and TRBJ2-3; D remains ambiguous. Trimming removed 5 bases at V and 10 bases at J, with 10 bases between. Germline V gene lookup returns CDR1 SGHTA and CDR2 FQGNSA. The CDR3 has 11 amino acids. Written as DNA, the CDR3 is TGTGCCAGCAGCCAACGGGTGGCGCAGTATTTT. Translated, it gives CASSQRVAQYF.

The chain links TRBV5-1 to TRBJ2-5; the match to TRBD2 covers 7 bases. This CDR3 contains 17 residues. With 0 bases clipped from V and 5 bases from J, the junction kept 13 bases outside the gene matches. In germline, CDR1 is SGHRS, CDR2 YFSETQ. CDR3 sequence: CASSLVAGRGLRETQYF. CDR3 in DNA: TGCGCCAGCAGCTTGGTGGCGGGGAGGGGTTTGAGGGAGACCCAGTACTTC.

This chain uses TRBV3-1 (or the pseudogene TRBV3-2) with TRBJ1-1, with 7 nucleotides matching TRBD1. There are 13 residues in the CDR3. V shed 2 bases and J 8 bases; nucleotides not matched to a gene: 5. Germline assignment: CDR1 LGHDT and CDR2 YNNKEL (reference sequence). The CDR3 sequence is CASSQLTGAEAFF. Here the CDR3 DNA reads TGTGCCAGCAGCCAACTTACAGGGGCCGAAGCTTTCTTT.

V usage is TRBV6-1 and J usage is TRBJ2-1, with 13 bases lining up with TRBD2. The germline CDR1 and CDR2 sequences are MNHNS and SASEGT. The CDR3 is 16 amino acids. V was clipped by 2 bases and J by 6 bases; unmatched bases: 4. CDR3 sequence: CASSEPRLAGGNEQFF. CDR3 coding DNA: TGTGCCAGCAGTGAACCTAGACTAGCGGGAGGCAATGAGCAGTTCTTC.

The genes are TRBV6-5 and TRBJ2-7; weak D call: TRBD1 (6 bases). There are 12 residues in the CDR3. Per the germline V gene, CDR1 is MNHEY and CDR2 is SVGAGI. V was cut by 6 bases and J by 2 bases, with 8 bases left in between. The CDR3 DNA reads TGTGCCAGCAGAGGACAGACCTACGAGCAGTACTTC. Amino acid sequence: CASRGQTYEQYF.